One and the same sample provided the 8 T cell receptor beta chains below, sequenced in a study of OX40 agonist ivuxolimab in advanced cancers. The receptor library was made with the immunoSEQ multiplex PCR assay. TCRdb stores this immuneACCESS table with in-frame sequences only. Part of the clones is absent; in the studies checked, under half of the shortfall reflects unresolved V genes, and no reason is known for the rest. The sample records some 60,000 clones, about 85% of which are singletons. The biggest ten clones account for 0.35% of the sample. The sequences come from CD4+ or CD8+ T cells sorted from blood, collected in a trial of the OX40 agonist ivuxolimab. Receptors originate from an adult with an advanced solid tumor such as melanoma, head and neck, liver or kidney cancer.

DNA of the CDR3: TGTGCCAGCAGCCCCAAGCGGGGGGGCGATGAGCAGTTCTTC. This gives the protein CASSPKRGGDEQFF. The V call is TRBV5-4, the J call TRBJ2-1, with 10 positions matching TRBD2. The CDR3 runs to 14 residues. Germline CDR1 SGHNT, CDR2 YYREEE (reference sequence). Trimming at V came to 4 bases and at J to 8 bases, leaving 6 bases not matched to a gene.

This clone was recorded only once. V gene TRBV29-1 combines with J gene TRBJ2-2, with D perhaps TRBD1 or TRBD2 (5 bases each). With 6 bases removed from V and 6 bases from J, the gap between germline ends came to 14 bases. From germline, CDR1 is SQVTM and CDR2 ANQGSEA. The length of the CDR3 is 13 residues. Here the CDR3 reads CSVPGPGAGELFF. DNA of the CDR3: TGCAGCGTACCGGGACCCGGGGCCGGGGAGCTGTTTTTT.

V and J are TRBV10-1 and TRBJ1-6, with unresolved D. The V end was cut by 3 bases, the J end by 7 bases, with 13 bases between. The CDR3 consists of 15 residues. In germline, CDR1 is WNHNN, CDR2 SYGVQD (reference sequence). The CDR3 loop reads CASSDSRAGNSPLHF. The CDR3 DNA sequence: TGCGCCAGCAGTGATTCTAGGGCCGGCAATTCACCCCTCCACTTT.

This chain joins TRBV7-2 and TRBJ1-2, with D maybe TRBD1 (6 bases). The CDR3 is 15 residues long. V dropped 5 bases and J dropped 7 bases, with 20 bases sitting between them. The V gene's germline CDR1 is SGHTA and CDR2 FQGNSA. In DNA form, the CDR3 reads TGTGCCAGCAGCCGGGAGCGGACAGCCGTGGGTGGCTACACCTTC. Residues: CASSRERTAVGGYTF.

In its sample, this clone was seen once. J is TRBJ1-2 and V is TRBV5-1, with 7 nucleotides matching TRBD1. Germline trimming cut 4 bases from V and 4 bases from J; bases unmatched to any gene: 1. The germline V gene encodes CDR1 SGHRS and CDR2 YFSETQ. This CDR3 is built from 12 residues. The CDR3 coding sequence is TGCGCCAGCAGCCGGGACAGCTATGGCTACACCTTC. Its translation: CASSRDSYGYTF.

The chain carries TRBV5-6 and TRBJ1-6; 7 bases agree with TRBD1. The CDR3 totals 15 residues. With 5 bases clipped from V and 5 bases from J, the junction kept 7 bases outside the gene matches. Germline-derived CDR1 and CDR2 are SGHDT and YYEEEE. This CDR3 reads CASREQGRNNSPLHF. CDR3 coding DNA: TGTGCCAGCAGGGAACAGGGGCGTAATAATTCACCCCTCCACTTT.

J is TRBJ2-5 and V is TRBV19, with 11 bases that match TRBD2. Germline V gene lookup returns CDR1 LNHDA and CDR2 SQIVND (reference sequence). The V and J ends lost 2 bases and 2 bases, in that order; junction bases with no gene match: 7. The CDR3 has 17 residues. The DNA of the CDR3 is TGTGCCAGTAGTATAAGTTCGGCTAGCGGGGGGCAAGAGACCCAGTACTTC. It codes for CASSISSASGGQETQYF.

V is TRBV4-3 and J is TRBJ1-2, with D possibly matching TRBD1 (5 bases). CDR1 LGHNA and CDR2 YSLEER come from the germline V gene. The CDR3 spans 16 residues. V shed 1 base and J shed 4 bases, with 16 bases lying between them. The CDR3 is CASSQGGRRVTYGYTF. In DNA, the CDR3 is TGCGCCAGCAGCCAAGGCGGCCGCAGGGTTACCTATGGCTACACCTTC.